This T cell receptor (beta chain) was obtained from a study of blood T cell repertoires in COVID-19. Background on the study: Donors in the United States, Italy and Spain gave samples during acute or convalescent COVID-19. PBMCs, B-cell-depleted T cells, or T cells were the source of the cDNA or gDNA that made up the material.

Per the authors' pipeline: Reference gene primer amplification gave nucleated cell count estimates. Libraries were prepared by immunoSEQ multiplex PCR; TCRdb keeps only in-frame clonotypes and omits some of them. Clonal size and the V and J genes are those of that table, whereas D and trimming came from the DNA. Of 50,000 to 65,000 clones listed, about 86% were seen once; the top ten hold around 1.2%. CDR1 is SGHKS and CDR2 is YYEKEE in the germline V gene (reference sequence). The CDR3 loop spans 15 amino acids. Between the trimmed V and J ends, which lost 2 bases and 7 bases, there was a span of 18 bases. Ten or more counts support this clone.

The origin of this receptor is a man aged 60-69 years with acute or convalescent COVID-19. The genes are TRBV5-5 and TRBJ1-1; D might be TRBD1 (5 bases). Input material: peripheral blood. The CDR3: CASSLQDLGFIEAFF. CDR3 nucleotide sequence: TGTGCCAGCAGCTTACAGGATCTGGGTTTTATTGAAGCTTTCTTT.